The 27 T cell receptor beta chains below were found in one sample sequenced in a study of cytomegalovirus exposure and HLA in healthy donors. PCR used 60 Vbeta primers and 13 Jbeta primers. Produced via immunoSEQ multiplex PCR; TCRdb's table is partial and in-frame only. Found here are about 120,000 clones, around 79% of them singletons; the top ten hold 1.5%. Sequencing was carried out using PBMCs. These receptors were taken from a woman aged 18-29 years in good health and CMV-seronegative.

The chain is built from TRBV9 and TRBJ1-2; 7 nucleotides match TRBD1. CDR3 size: 13 residues. V trimming: 0 bases; J trimming: 6 bases; junction bases outside the gene matches: 2. Looked up from germline, CDR1 is SGDLS and CDR2 is YYNGEE. The CDR3 region has the DNA TGTGCCAGCAGCGTAGTCCAGGGGGATGGCTACACCTTC. Translating it yields CASSVVQGDGYTF.

The count of this clone is one. V gene TRBV6-5 combines with J gene TRBJ2-5; 7 bases match TRBD1. With 6 bases clipped from V and 6 bases from J, the junction kept 13 bases outside the gene matches. This CDR3 is 15 amino acids long. Germline V gene data show CDR1 as MNHEY and CDR2 as SVGAGI. The CDR3 region is CASSKRTGLTQTQYF. DNA of the CDR3: TGTGCCAGCAGCAAGAGGACAGGTCTAACGCAGACCCAGTACTTC.

This chain joins TRBV4-3 and TRBJ2-7; D gene ambiguous. V was trimmed by 4 bases and J by 1 base, leaving 8 bases between them. Germline-derived CDR1 and CDR2 are LGHNA and YSLEER. The CDR3 is 13 residues long. The CDR3 DNA sequence: TGCGCCAGCAGCCTGGGCACTTCCTACGAGCAGTACTTC. Its translation: CASSLGTSYEQYF.

The chain recombines TRBV13 with TRBJ2-1, with 7 bases fitting TRBD1. Germline CDR1 is PRHDT and CDR2 is FYEKMQ (reference sequence). The J segment lost 5 bases and the V segment lost 4 bases, leaving 2 bases of the junction unmatched. CDR3 size: 13 residues. For the CDR3, the DNA is TGTGCCAGCAGCTGGACAGGCGACAATGAGCAGTTCTTC. Protein sequence: CASSWTGDNEQFF.

The rearrangement joins TRBV27 to TRBJ2-7; 9 nucleotides align to TRBD1. CDR3 length: 15 residues. V was clipped by 7 bases and J by 2 bases; unmatched bases: 9. Looked up from germline, CDR1 is MNHEY and CDR2 is SMNVEV (reference sequence). CDR3 region: CASNLRDREPYEQYF. CDR3 bases: TGTGCCAGCAATCTCCGGGACAGGGAACCCTACGAGCAGTACTTC.

The chain combines TRBV18 with TRBJ1-5, with TRBD1 identical over 7 bases. The V and J ends lost 2 bases and 0 bases, in that order; junction bases with no gene match: 4. Germline CDR1 KGHSH, CDR2 LQKENI. This CDR3 contains 16 residues. CDR3 protein: CASSPDGTVSNQPQHF. The CDR3 nucleotides read TGTGCCAGCTCACCAGATGGGACAGTTAGCAATCAGCCCCAGCATTTT.

The gene calls are TRBV7-6 and TRBJ2-1; 10 positions match TRBD1. J lost 3 bases, V lost 8 bases, and 4 bases had no gene match. This CDR3 has 14 amino acids. The germline CDR1 and CDR2 sequences are SGHVS and FNYEAQ. The CDR3 bases are TGTGCCAGCTCCCGGGACAGGGGCTACAATGAGCAGTTCTTC. Translated, it gives CASSRDRGYNEQFF.

In regard to this clone: At one end the junction does not follow the germline gene, possibly because of a read error. The chain carries TRBV6-5 and TRBJ1-2; TRBD1 matches 8 bases. The CDR3 length is 14 residues. CDR1 is MNHEY, CDR2 SVGAGI, per germline. The CDR3 sequence: CVSRPRGPIYGYTF. The DNA for the CDR3 is TGTGTCAGCAGACCCAGGGGGCCGATCTATGGCTACACCTTC.

This clone was counted between two and nine times. V gene TRBV5-1 combines with J gene TRBJ2-2; 7 bases are a match to TRBD2. Trimming took 4 bases from V and 6 from J; bases not matched to a gene: 6. The CDR3 length is 14 residues. In germline, CDR1 is SGHRS, CDR2 YFSETQ. The CDR3 loop reads CASSLGGGPGELFF. CDR3 DNA sequence: TGCGCCAGCAGCCTCGGCGGGGGACCCGGGGAGCTGTTTTTT.

J is TRBJ2-3 and V is TRBV5-6; unclear D gene. V was pared by 0 bases and J by 5 bases, with 4 bases between. This CDR3 has 12 amino acids. Germline V gene lookup returns CDR1 SGHDT and CDR2 YYEEEE. CDR3 sequence reads: CASSLAGDTQYF. DNA of the CDR3: TGTGCCAGCAGCTTGGCGGGAGATACGCAGTATTTT.

V and J are TRBV7-9 and TRBJ2-7; 7 bases match TRBD1. V lost 6 bases to trimming and J lost 1 base; unmatched junction nucleotides: 6. This CDR3 has 14 residues. CDR1 and CDR2 from the germline V gene are SEHNR and FQNEAQ (reference sequence). The CDR3 is CASRETGNSYEQYF. CDR3 nucleotides: TGTGCCAGCAGGGAGACAGGGAATTCCTACGAGCAGTACTTC. The whole variable domain, filled in from reference TRBV7-9 and TRBJ2-7, reads DTGVSQNPRHKITKRGQNVTFRCDPISEHNRLYWYRQTLGQGPEFLTYFQNEAQLEKSRLLSDRFSAERPKGSFSTLEIQRTEQGDSAMYLCASRETGNSYEQYFGPGTRLTVT.

The chain has TRBV10-1 and TRBJ2-3, with a tentative D call TRBD2 (5 bases). Germline V gives CDR1 WNHNN, CDR2 SYGVQD (reference sequence). CDR3 length equals 14 residues. V was trimmed by 0 bases and J by 4 bases, leaving 8 bases between them. The CDR3 sequence: CASSESGLPDTQYF. The CDR3 bases are TGCGCCAGCAGTGAGTCAGGACTCCCAGATACGCAGTATTTT.

The V call is TRBV6-6, the J call TRBJ2-7, with D possibly being TRBD1 (8 bases). CDR3 length equals 15 residues. V was cut by 2 bases and J by 4 bases, with 15 bases left in between. Per germline, CDR1 MNHNY and CDR2 SVGAGI (reference sequence). The DNA for the CDR3 is TGTGCCAGCAGTTACCCGACAGGGGAGGGTTACGAGCAGTACTTC. It encodes CASSYPTGEGYEQYF.

The chain is built from TRBV6-6 and TRBJ1-1; unclear D gene. Germline V lookup: CDR1 MNHNY, CDR2 SVGAGI (reference sequence). V dropped 7 bases and J dropped 0 bases, with 12 bases sitting between them. This CDR3 contains 14 residues. CDR3 sequence: CASTKAAMNTEAFF. The CDR3 DNA is TGTGCCAGCACCAAAGCTGCTATGAACACTGAAGCTTTCTTT.

This clone was counted only a few times. This chain joins TRBV18 and TRBJ1-4, with D possibly matching TRBD1 (5 bases). This CDR3 has 15 residues. Trimming took off 3 bases at V and 10 bases at J, with 18 bases between the two ends. CDR1 is KGHSH, CDR2 LQKENI, per germline. The CDR3 loop is CASSPYDSAVGKLFF. As DNA, the CDR3 is TGTGCCAGCTCACCCTACGACAGCGCTGTGGGAAAACTGTTTTTT.

The chain recombines TRBV18 with TRBJ1-6; no reliable D call. Trimming removed 4 bases from V and 8 bases from J, with 18 bases in between. This CDR3 has 16 amino acids. Germline assignment: CDR1 KGHSH and CDR2 LQKENI. The CDR3 protein is CASSRQEIIGHSPLHF. DNA for the CDR3: TGTGCCAGCTCACGGCAGGAAATTATTGGTCATTCACCCCTCCACTTT.

This rearrangement joins TRBV19 to TRBJ2-4; possible D gene TRBD2, 7 bases. The CDR3 spans 15 residues. The ends were cut back, 7 bases at V and 6 bases at J, with 19 bases in the middle. From germline, CDR1 is LNHDA and CDR2 SQIVND (reference sequence). In DNA, the CDR3 is TGTGCCAGTAAAGGTGATCCAAGGGGGGGAAACATTCAGTACTTC. Amino acids: CASKGDPRGGNIQYF. Supplemented by reference TRBV19 and TRBJ2-4, the full variable domain reads DGGITQSPKYLFRKEGQNVTLSCEQNLNHDAMYWYRQDPGQGLRLIYYSQIVNDFQKGDIAEGYSVSREKKESFPLTVTSAQKNPTAFYLCASKGDPRGGNIQYFGAGTRLSVL.

This clone appeared a few times. The chain employs TRBV5-4 and TRBJ1-5, with TRBD1 matching over 11 bases. The V gene's germline CDR1 is SGHNT and CDR2 YYREEE (reference sequence). The J segment lost 7 bases and the V segment lost 4 bases, leaving 10 bases of the junction unmatched. The CDR3 is 16 amino acids. The CDR3 sequence is CASSRGPGQGEQPQHF. The CDR3 coding sequence is TGTGCCAGCAGCAGGGGACCGGGACAGGGGGAACAGCCCCAGCATTTT.

The chain has TRBV4-1 and TRBJ2-2; D gene uncertain. This CDR3 has 14 residues. Germline CDR1 and CDR2: MGHRA and YSYEKL. Between the trimmed V and J ends, which lost 1 base and 7 bases, there was a span of 10 bases. The CDR3 DNA reads TGCGCCAGCAGCCAAGTCGTTCTAGGCGGGGAGCTGTTTTTT. It yields the protein CASSQVVLGGELFF.

This clone was seen once. The junction and the germline gene differ at one end; a read error may be behind it. The rearrangement links TRBV7-7 to TRBJ2-7, with D perhaps matching TRBD1 (5 bases). CDR1 and CDR2 (germline): SSHAT, FNYEAQ (reference sequence). This CDR3 comprises 15 residues. The CDR3 sequence is CASSLGVTAHYEQYF. The CDR3 coding sequence is TGTGCTAGCAGCTTAGGAGTGACAGCCCACTACGAGCAGTACTTC.

This clone was seen only once. This chain joins TRBV15 and TRBJ1-1; 11 bases match TRBD1. Per germline, CDR1 LNHNV and CDR2 YYDKDF (reference sequence). Losses at the gene ends were 6 bases for V and 4 bases for J; bases not matched to a gene: 1. There are 13 residues in the CDR3. The CDR3 sequence is CATRGQGGTEAFF. For the CDR3, the DNA is TGTGCCACCAGGGGACAGGGGGGCACTGAAGCTTTCTTT.

The rearrangement links TRBV11-3 to TRBJ2-1, with TRBD2 matching 7 bases. This CDR3 is built from 16 residues. V lost 6 bases and J lost 1; bases outside the gene matches: 9. Looked up from germline, CDR1 is SGHNT and CDR2 is YENEEA. Written as DNA, the CDR3 is TGTGCCAGCAGTCCCGCGGGGGTCTGGTCCTACAATGAGCAGTTCTTC. Protein sequence: CASSPAGVWSYNEQFF. Full variable domain (remainder filled in from reference TRBV11-3 and TRBJ2-1): EAGVVQSPRYKIIEKKQPVAFWCNPISGHNTLYWYLQNLGQGPELLIRYENEEAVDDSQLPKDRFSAERLKGVDSTLKIQPAELGDSAVYLCASSPAGVWSYNEQFFGPGTRLTVL.

This chain uses TRBV19 with TRBJ1-2; D call uncertain. Germline V lookup: CDR1 LNHDA, CDR2 SQIVND (reference sequence). CDR3 length: 13 residues. Trimming shortened V by 3 bases and J by 8 bases, and 13 bases separated the two germline ends. CDR3 sequence (DNA): TGTGCCAGTAGTATGGTTGGAGTCCGAGGCTACACCTTC. Protein: CASSMVGVRGYTF. Supplemented by reference TRBV19 and TRBJ1-2, the full variable domain reads DGGITQSPKYLFRKEGQNVTLSCEQNLNHDAMYWYRQDPGQGLRLIYYSQIVNDFQKGDIAEGYSVSREKKESFPLTVTSAQKNPTAFYLCASSMVGVRGYTFGSGTRLTVV.

J is TRBJ1-3 and V is TRBV5-4, with D maybe TRBD1 (6 bases). The CDR3 is 16 residues long. Trimming took 0 bases from V and 3 from J, leaving 13 bases between them. Looked up from germline, CDR1 is SGHNT and CDR2 is YYREEE (reference sequence). CDR3: CASSLGGQRFGNTIYF. The CDR3 bases are TGTGCCAGCAGCTTGGGGGGACAACGTTTTGGAAACACCATATATTTT.

V and J are TRBV29-1 and TRBJ2-4, with TRBD1 as a possible D gene (5 bases). In germline, CDR1 is SQVTM, CDR2 ANQGSEA. Trimming removed 1 base at V and 12 bases at J, with 10 bases between. The CDR3 consists of 11 residues. The CDR3 DNA is TGCAGCGTTGAAGTCCAAGACAGTCAGTACTTC. Its protein product is CSVEVQDSQYF.

J is TRBJ2-7 and V is TRBV25-1; TRBD1 matches at 7 bases. Germline lookup yields CDR1 MGHDK and CDR2 SYGVNS. This CDR3 comprises 12 residues. The V and J ends lost 8 bases and 7 bases, in that order; junction bases with no gene match: 8. CDR3 sequence reads: CASRWGQSEQYF. As DNA, the CDR3 is TGTGCCAGCCGATGGGGACAGTCGGAGCAGTACTTC.

The rearrangement uses TRBV6-5 and TRBJ1-1; a possible D gene is TRBD1 (6 bases). Trimming cost V 5 bases and J 10 bases, with 14 bases left between them. Germline V lookup: CDR1 MNHEY, CDR2 SVGAGI. This CDR3 spans 12 amino acids. The CDR3 here is CASSPRTGRAFF. CDR3 DNA sequence: TGTGCCAGCAGTCCCCGCACAGGGAGAGCTTTCTTT.